This TCR beta chain derives from a study of T cells in Graves' hyperthyroidism and ophthalmopathy. With duration under 3 months, ophthalmopathy was active: Clinical Activity Score at least 3, NOSPECS at least 4. Not enrolled were patients with uncontrolled infection, other autoimmune disease, pregnancy or lactation. Germline CDR1 is MDHEN and CDR2 is SYDVKM. CDR3 size: 15 residues. V lost 5 bases to trimming and J lost 5 bases; unmatched junction nucleotides: 8. This clonotype was seen many times. Amplified TCR beta CDR3 regions derived from RNA transcripts. Researchers ran a first-round RT-PCR on the TCR CDR3 using the HTBI primer set. TCRdb re-called the multiplex PCR reads through MiXCR, storing one row per CDR3 protein. The data hold 500,000 to 800,000 distinct CDR3 sequences, with roughly 15% observed a single time.

The sequencing sample was made of blood. This receptor was taken from a woman in her forties or fifties with Graves' ophthalmopathy. This chain links TRBV28 with TRBJ1-2, with 10 bases fitting TRBD1. CDR3 sequence: CASSTGTGAGYGYTF. CDR3 nucleotides: TGTGCCAGCAGTACAGGGACAGGGGCAGGGTATGGCTACACCTTC.